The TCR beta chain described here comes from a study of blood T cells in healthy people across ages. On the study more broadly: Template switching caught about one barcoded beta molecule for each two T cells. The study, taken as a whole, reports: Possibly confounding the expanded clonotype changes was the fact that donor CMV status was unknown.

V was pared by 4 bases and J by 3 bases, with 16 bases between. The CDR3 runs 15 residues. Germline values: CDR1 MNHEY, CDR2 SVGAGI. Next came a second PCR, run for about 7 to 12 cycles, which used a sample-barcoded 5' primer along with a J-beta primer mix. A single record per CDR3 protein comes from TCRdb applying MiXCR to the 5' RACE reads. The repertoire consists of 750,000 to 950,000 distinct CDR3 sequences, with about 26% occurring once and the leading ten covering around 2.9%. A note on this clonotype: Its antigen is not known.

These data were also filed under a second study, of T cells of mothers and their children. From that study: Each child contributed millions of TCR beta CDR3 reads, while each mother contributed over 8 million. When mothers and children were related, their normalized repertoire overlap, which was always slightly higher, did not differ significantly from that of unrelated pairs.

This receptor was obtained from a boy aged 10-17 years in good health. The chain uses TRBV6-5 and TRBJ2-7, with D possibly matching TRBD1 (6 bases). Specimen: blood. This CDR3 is CASSWIQGKDYEQYF. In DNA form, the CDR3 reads TGTGCCAGCAGTTGGATACAGGGTAAAGACTACGAGCAGTACTTC.